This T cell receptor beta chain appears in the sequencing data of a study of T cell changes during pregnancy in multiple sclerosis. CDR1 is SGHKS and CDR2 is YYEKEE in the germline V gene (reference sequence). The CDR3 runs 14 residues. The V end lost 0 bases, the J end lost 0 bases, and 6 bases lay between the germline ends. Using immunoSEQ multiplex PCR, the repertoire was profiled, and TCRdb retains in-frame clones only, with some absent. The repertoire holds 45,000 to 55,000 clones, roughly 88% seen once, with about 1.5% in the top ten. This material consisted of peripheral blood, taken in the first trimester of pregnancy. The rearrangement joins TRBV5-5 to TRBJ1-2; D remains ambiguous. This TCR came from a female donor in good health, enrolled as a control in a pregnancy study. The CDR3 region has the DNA TGTGCCAGCAGCTTGGACTTAGCTAACTATGGCTACACCTTC. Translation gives CASSLDLANYGYTF.